This TCR beta chain was retrieved from a study of siplizumab effects on memory and regulatory T cells. V was clipped by 2 bases and J by 2 bases, with 3 bases between them. CDR1 is KGHSH and CDR2 is LQKENI in the germline V gene. The CDR3 is made up of 12 amino acids. The protocol was immunoSEQ multiplex PCR, while the TCRdb copy is restricted to in-frame clones and leaves out a portion. Among approximately 100,000 clones listed, 75% to 95% were seen once. The rearrangement joins TRBV18 to TRBJ2-5, with unresolved D. Sample: CD4+ T cells sorted from blood. This TCR was recovered from a human donor in good health. Some clones in this sample may be carry-over from other donors' samples. In nucleotides, the CDR3 is TGTGCCAGCTCACCATCTCAAGAGACCCAGTACTTC. Encoded protein: CASSPSQETQYF.